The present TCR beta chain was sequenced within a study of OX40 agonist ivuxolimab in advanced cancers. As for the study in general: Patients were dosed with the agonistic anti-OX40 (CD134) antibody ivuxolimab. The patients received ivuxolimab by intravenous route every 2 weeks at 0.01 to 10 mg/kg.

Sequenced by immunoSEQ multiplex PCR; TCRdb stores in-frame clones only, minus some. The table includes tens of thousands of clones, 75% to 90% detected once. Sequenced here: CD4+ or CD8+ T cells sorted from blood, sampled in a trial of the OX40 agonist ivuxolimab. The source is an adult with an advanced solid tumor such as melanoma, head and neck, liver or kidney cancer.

This CDR3 is CASRISGTGWGSTDTQYF. CDR3 nucleotides: TGTGCCAGCCGCATATCCGGGACAGGGTGGGGCTCAACAGATACGCAGTATTTT. The chain recombines TRBV7-2 with TRBJ2-3, with TRBD1 matching 9 bases. The CDR3 spans 18 residues. Germline-derived CDR1 and CDR2 are SGHTA and FQGNSA. Trimming at V came to 8 bases and at J to 3 bases, leaving 18 bases not matched to a gene.